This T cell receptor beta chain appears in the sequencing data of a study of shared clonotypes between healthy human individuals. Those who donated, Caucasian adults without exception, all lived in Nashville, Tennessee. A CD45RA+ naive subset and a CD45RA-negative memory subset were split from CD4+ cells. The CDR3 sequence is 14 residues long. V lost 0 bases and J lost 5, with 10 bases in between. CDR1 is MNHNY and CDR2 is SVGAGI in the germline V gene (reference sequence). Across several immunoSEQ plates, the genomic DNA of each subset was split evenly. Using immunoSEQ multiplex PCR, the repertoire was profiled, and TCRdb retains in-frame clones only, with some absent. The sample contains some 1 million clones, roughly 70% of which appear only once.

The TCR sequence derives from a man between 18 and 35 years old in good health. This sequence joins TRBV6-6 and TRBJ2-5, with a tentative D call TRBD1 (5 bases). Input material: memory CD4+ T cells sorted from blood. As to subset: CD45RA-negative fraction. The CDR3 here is CASSYSQGSETQYF. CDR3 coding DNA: TGTGCCAGCAGTTACTCGCAGGGTAGCGAGACCCAGTACTTC.